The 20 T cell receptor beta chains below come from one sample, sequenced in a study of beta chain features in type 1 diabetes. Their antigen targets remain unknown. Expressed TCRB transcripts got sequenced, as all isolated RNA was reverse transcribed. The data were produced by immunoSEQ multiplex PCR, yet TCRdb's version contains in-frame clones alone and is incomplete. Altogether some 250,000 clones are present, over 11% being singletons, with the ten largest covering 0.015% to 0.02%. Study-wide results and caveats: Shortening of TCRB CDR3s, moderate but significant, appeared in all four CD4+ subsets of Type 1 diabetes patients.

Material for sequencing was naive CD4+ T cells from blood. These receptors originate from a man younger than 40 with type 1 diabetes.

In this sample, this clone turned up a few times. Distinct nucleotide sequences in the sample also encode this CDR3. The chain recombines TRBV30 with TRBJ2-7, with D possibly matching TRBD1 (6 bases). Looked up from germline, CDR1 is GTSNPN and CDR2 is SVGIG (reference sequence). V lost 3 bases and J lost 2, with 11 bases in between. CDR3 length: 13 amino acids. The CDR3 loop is CAWSLKGAYEQYF. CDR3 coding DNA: TGTGCCTGGAGCTTGAAGGGGGCCTACGAGCAGTACTTC.

CDR3 nucleotides: TGTGCCAGCAGCACCGCAGGGGCCGGGGAGCTGTTTTTT. Residues: CASSTAGAGELFF. The chain joins TRBV9 to TRBJ2-2; tentatively, D is TRBD1 (6 bases). The CDR3 covers 13 residues. Between the trimmed V and J ends, which lost 4 bases and 6 bases, there was a span of 10 bases. Germline CDR1 and CDR2: SGDLS and YYNGEE.

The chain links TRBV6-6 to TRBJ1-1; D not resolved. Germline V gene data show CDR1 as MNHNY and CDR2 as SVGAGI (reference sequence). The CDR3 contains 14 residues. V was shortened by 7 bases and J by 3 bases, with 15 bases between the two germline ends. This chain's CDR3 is CASTLRGRDTEAFF. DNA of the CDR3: TGTGCCAGCACCCTGCGGGGAAGGGACACTGAAGCTTTCTTT.

CDR3 nucleotides: TGTGCCAGCAGCGTAGAGGTGGGCCCTTATGGCTACACCTTC. As protein: CASSVEVGPYGYTF. V and J are TRBV9 and TRBJ1-2; D remains ambiguous. The CDR3 runs 14 residues. Germline values: CDR1 SGDLS, CDR2 YYNGEE. V gave up 0 bases and J gave up 5 bases, with 11 bases separating them.

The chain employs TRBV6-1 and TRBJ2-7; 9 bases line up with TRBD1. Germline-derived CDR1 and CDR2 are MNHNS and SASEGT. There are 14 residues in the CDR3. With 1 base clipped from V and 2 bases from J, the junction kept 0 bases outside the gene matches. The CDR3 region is CASSEGTGAYEQYF. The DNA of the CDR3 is TGTGCCAGCAGTGAAGGGACAGGGGCCTACGAGCAGTACTTC.

In nucleotides, the CDR3 is TGTGCCAGCAGACGCAGGGGAGGGCACGGCTACACCTTC. Amino acid sequence: CASRRRGGHGYTF. The V and J genes are TRBV5-4 and TRBJ1-2; possible D gene TRBD1, 6 bases. V lost 5 bases and J 8 bases, leaving 16 bases between the germline ends. The germline gives CDR1 SGHNT, CDR2 YYREEE (reference sequence). The CDR3 consists of 13 residues. The full variable domain, rest sourced from reference TRBV5-4 and TRBJ1-2, is ETGVTQSPTHLIKTRGQQVTLRCSSQSGHNTVSWYQQALGQGPQFIFQYYREEENGRGNFPPRFSGLQFPNYSSELNVNALELDDSALYLCASRRRGGHGYTFGSGTRLTVV.

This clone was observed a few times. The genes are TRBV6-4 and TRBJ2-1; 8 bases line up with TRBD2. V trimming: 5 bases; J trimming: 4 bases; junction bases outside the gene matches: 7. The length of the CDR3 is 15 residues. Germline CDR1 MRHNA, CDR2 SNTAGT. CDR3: CASSREGLEYNEQFF. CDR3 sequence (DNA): TGTGCCAGCAGTCGGGAGGGACTCGAGTACAATGAGCAGTTCTTC.

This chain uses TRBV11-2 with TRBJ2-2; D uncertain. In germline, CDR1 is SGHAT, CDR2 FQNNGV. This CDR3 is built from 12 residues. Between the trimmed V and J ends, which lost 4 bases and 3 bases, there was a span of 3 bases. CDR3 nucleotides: TGTGCCAGCAGCTCTTACACCGGGGAGCTGTTTTTT. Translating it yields CASSSYTGELFF.

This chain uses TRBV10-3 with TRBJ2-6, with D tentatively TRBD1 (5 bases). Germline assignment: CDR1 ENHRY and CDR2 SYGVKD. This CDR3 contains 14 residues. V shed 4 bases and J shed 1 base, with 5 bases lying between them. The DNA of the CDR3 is TGTGCCATCAGTGGACAGTCTGGGGCCAACGTCCTGACTTTC. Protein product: CAISGQSGANVLTF.

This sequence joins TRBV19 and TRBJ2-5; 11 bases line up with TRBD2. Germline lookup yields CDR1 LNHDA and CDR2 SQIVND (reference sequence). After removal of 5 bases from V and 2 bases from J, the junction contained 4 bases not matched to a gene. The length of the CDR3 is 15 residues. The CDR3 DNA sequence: TGTGCCAGTAGTTCCGCTAGCGGGGGGCAAGAGACCCAGTACTTC. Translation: CASSSASGGQETQYF.

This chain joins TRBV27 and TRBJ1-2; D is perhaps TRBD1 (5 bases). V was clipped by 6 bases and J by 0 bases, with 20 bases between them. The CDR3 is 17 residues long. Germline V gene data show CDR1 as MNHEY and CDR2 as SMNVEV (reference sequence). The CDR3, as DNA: TGTGCCAGCAGCCTCGGACCGCGACAGACCGCTAACTATGGCTACACCTTC. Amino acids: CASSLGPRQTANYGYTF.

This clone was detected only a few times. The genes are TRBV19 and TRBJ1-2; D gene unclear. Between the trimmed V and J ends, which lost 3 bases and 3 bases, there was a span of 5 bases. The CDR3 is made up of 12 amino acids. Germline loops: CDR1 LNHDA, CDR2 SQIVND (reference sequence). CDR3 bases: TGTGCCAGTAGTATTGCGGACTATGGCTACACCTTC. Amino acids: CASSIADYGYTF.

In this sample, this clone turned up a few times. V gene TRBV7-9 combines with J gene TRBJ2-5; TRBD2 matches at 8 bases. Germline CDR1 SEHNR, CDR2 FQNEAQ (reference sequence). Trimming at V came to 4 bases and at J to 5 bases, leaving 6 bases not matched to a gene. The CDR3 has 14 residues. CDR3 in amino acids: CASSSGLGYETQYF. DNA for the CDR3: TGTGCCAGCAGCTCGGGACTAGGCTACGAGACCCAGTACTTC.

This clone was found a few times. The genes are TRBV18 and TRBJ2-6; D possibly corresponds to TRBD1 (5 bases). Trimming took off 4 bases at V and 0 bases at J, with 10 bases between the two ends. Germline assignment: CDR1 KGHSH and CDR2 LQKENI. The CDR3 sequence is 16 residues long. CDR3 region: CASSRGPDSGANVLTF. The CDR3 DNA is TGTGCCAGCTCACGGGGCCCCGACTCTGGGGCCAACGTCCTGACTTTC.

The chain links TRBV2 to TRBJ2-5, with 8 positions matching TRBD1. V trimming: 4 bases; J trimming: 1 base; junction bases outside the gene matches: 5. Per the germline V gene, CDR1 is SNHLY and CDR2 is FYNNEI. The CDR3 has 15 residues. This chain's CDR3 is CASSADRGIQETQYF. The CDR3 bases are TGTGCCAGCAGTGCCGACAGGGGTATCCAAGAGACCCAGTACTTC.

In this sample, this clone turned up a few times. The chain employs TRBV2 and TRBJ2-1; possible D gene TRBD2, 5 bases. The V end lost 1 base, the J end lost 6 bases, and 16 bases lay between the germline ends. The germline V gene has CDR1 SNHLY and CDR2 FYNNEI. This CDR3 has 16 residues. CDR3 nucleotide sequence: TGTGCCAGCAGTGAAGGTGTGGGAGTAGGGAGCAATGAGCAGTTCTTC. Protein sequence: CASSEGVGVGSNEQFF. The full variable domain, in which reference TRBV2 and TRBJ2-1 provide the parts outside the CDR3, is EPEVTQTPSHQVTQMGQEVILRCVPISNHLYFYWYRQILGQKVEFLVSFYNNEISEKSEIFDDQFSVERPDGSNFTLKIRSTKLEDSAMYFCASSEGVGVGSNEQFFGPGTRLTVL.

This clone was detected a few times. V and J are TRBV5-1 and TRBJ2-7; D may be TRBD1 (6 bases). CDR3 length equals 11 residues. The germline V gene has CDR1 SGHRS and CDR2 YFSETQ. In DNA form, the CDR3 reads TGCGCCAGCAGCTTCGAGGGACATTGGTTGGTC. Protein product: CASSFEGHWLV.

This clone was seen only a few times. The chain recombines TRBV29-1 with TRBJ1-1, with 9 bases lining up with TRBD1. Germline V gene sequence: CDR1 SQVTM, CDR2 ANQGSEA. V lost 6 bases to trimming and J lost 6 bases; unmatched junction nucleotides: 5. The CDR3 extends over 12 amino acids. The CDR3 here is CSVAQGAAEAFF. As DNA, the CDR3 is TGCAGCGTAGCACAGGGGGCGGCTGAAGCTTTCTTT.

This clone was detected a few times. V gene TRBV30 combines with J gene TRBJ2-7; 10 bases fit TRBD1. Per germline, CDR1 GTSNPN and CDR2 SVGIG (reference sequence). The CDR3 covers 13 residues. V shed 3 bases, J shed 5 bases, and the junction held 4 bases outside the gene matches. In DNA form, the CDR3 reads TGTGCCTGGAGAGGGACAGGGGAACACGAGCAGTACTTC. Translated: CAWRGTGEHEQYF.

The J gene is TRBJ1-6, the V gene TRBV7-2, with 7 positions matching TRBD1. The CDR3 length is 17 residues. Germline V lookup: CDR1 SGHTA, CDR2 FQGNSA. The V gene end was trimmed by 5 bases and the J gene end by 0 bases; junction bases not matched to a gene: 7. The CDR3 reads CASSPGTASSYNSPLHF. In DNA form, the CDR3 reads TGTGCCAGCAGCCCGGGGACAGCAAGCTCCTATAATTCACCCCTCCACTTT.